These T cell receptor beta chains were read from a single sample in a study of tumour-infiltrating T cells in Burkitt lymphoma. Measured with immunoSEQ multiplex PCR; TCRdb has only the in-frame clones, and not every one. In the table there are about 6,600 clones, about 83% of which are singletons. Material: tumor tissue. These receptor sequences come from a human donor with Burkitt lymphoma. CDR3s include the opening cysteine and the closing phenylalanine or tryptophan. The D gene is left open where the match is weak. Clone size, where shown, is once, few, many, or a class for clones that have expanded.

CDR3: CASSRWTVGDNSPLHF
DNA: TGTGCCAGCAGTCGTTGGACAGTGGGGGATAATTCACCCCTCCACTTT
D: NA
V: TRBV2
J: TRBJ1-6
size: NA

CDR3: CASSLMTGAQGSNQPQHF
DNA: TGTGCCAGCTCACTGATGACAGGGGCCCAAGGTAGCAATCAGCCCCAGCATTTT
D: TRBD1
V: TRBV18
J: TRBJ1-5
size: NA

CDR3: CASSSRTSLQFEQFF
DNA: TGTGCCAGCAGCTCTCGGACTAGCCTCCAATTTGAGCAGTTCTTC
D: TRBD2
V: TRBV11-3
J: TRBJ2-1
size: once

CDR3: CASSPRLAGSTDTQYF
DNA: TGTGCCAGTAGTCCACGACTAGCGGGAAGCACAGATACGCAGTATTTT
D: TRBD2
V: TRBV19
J: TRBJ2-3
size: NA

CDR3: CASSGDVGGTMAFF
DNA: TGTGCCAGCAGTGGGGACGTCGGGGGGACGATGGCTTTCTTT
D: NA
V: TRBV6-1
J: TRBJ1-1
size: once

CDR3: CASSRDGWNTEAFF
DNA: TGTGCCAGCAGCCGGGACGGATGGAACACTGAAGCTTTCTTT
D: NA
V: TRBV7-2
J: TRBJ1-1
size: NA

CDR3: CASSPRDRGGYEQYF
DNA: TGTGCCAGCAGCCCAAGGGACAGGGGGGGCTACGAGCAGTACTTC
D: TRBD1
V: TRBV7-8
J: TRBJ2-7
size: NA

CDR3: CASSSTGVFEKLFF
DNA: TGTGCCAGCAGCTCGACAGGGGTTTTCGAAAAACTGTTTTTT
D: TRBD1
V: TRBV5-6
J: TRBJ1-4
size: NA

CDR3: CSAIPSGTSGGPSYEQYF
DNA: TGCAGCGCCATCCCCTCCGGGACTAGCGGGGGGCCGTCCTACGAGCAGTACTTC
D: TRBD2
V: TRBV29-1
J: TRBJ2-7
size: NA

CDR3: CASSLIPGENTGELFF
DNA: TGCGCCAGCAGCTTGATCCCCGGGGAGAACACCGGGGAGCTGTTTTTT
D: NA
V: TRBV5-1
J: TRBJ2-2
size: NA

CDR3: CASSPFGRNSYEQYF
DNA: TGTGCCAGCAGTCCCTTCGGACGGAACTCCTACGAGCAGTACTTC
D: NA
V: TRBV27
J: TRBJ2-7
size: NA

CDR3: CASRRGLSVEQYF
DNA: TGCGCCAGCAGGCGGGGACTGTCTGTTGAGCAGTACTTC
D: NA
V: TRBV5-1
J: TRBJ2-7
size: once

CDR3: CASSSGTTQETQYF
DNA: TGTGCCAGCAGCTCCGGGACTACCCAAGAGACCCAGTACTTC
D: TRBD2
V: TRBV5-4
J: TRBJ2-5
size: once

CDR3: CASSLAPVNQMKYF
DNA: TGTGCCAGCAGCTTGGCCCCTGTGAACCAAATGAAGTACTTC
D: NA
V: TRBV5-4
J: TRBJ2-4
size: NA

CDR3: CSVEALQGGYGYTF
DNA: TGCAGCGTTGAAGCCCTACAGGGTGGCTATGGCTACACCTTC
D: NA
V: TRBV29-1
J: TRBJ1-2
size: NA

CDR3: CSVMVGQGITEAFF
DNA: TGCAGCGTTATGGTCGGTCAGGGGATCACTGAAGCTTTCTTT
D: NA
V: TRBV29-1
J: TRBJ1-1
size: few

CDR3: CASTPRDRGSETQYF
DNA: TGTGCCAGCACCCCCCGGGACAGAGGCTCGGAGACCCAGTACTTC
D: TRBD1
V: TRBV28
J: TRBJ2-5
size: NA

CDR3: CASSPRLGAEAFF
DNA: TGTGCCAGCAGCCCCCGGCTCGGGGCGGAAGCTTTCTTT
D: NA
V: TRBV7-2
J: TRBJ1-1
size: NA

CDR3: CASSSEPGWDYEQYF
DNA: TGTGCCAGCAGCTCTGAACCGGGTTGGGACTACGAGCAGTACTTC
D: NA
V: TRBV7-6
J: TRBJ2-7
size: NA

CDR3: CASSPQQGVGTEAFF
DNA: TGTGCCAGCAGCCCCCAACAGGGGGTGGGCACTGAAGCTTTCTTT
D: TRBD1
V: TRBV7-9
J: TRBJ1-1
size: NA

CDR3: CASRQGLSQPQHF
DNA: TGTGCCAGCAGACAGGGTTTGAGTCAGCCCCAGCATTTT
D: NA
V: TRBV6-5
J: TRBJ1-5
size: NA

CDR3: CASSRTTSGGQETQYF
DNA: TGTGCCAGCAGCCGAACGACTAGCGGGGGGCAAGAGACCCAGTACTTC
D: TRBD2
V: TRBV7-9
J: TRBJ2-5
size: NA

CDR3: CASSLGQGLYGYTF
DNA: TGTGCCAGCAGCTTAGGACAGGGTTTATACGGCTACACCTTC
D: TRBD1
V: TRBV9
J: TRBJ1-2
size: NA

CDR3: CAISSGRGETQYF
DNA: TGTGCCATATCTAGCGGGAGGGGGGAGACCCAGTACTTC
D: TRBD2
V: TRBV10-3
J: TRBJ2-5
size: NA

CDR3: CASSWDRASSFF
DNA: TGCGCCAGCAGTTGGGACAGGGCGTCCTCTTTCTTT
D: TRBD1
V: TRBV5-1
J: TRBJ1-1
size: NA

CDR3: CASTDGYEQYF
DNA: TGTGCCAGCACCGATGGATACGAGCAGTACTTC
D: NA
V: TRBV2
J: TRBJ2-7
size: NA

CDR3: CATIPDTEAFF
DNA: TGTGCCACCATCCCGGACACTGAAGCTTTCTTT
D: NA
V: TRBV19
J: TRBJ1-1
size: NA

CDR3: CTSSLINYGYTF
DNA: TGTACCAGCAGTTTAATTAACTATGGCTACACCTTC
D: NA
V: TRBV28
J: TRBJ1-2
size: NA

CDR3: CASSGIVDGYTF
DNA: TGTGCCAGCAGCGGCATTGTAGATGGCTACACCTTC
D: NA
V: TRBV9
J: TRBJ1-2
size: NA

CDR3: CASSPPTGASYEQYF
DNA: TGTGCCAGCTCACCCCCCACGGGGGCATCCTACGAGCAGTACTTC
D: NA
V: TRBV18
J: TRBJ2-7
size: NA

CDR3: CASSFWGIGNQPQHF
DNA: TGTGCCAGCAGCTTCTGGGGGATAGGCAATCAGCCCCAGCATTTT
D: NA
V: TRBV7-2
J: TRBJ1-5
size: NA

CDR3: CTSSQDQADEKLFF
DNA: TGCACCAGCAGCCAAGATCAGGCGGATGAAAAACTGTTTTTT
D: NA
V: TRBV1
J: TRBJ1-4
size: NA

CDR3: CASSLAQSYEQYF
DNA: TGTGCCAGCAGTTTAGCACAGAGTTACGAGCAGTACTTC
D: NA
V: TRBV27
J: TRBJ2-7
size: NA

CDR3: CAWTVKETQYF
DNA: TGTGCCTGGACGGTAAAAGAGACCCAGTACTTC
D: NA
V: TRBV30
J: TRBJ2-5
size: NA

CDR3: CASSYGERETQYF
DNA: TGTGCCAGCAGTTACGGGGAGAGAGAGACCCAGTACTTC
D: NA
V: TRBV6-6
J: TRBJ2-5
size: NA

CDR3: CASSVAIEQFF
DNA: TGTGCCAGCAGCGTAGCTATAGAGCAGTTCTTC
D: NA
V: TRBV9
J: TRBJ2-1
size: NA

CDR3: CASSTSGLAGGRYNEQFF
DNA: TGCGCCAGCAGCACATCGGGACTAGCGGGAGGGAGGTACAATGAGCAGTTCTTC
D: TRBD2
V: TRBV5-1
J: TRBJ2-1
size: NA

CDR3: CASSLGGDSTDTQYF
DNA: TGTGCCAGCAGCTTGGGAGGGGACAGCACAGATACGCAGTATTTT
D: TRBD2
V: TRBV7-9
J: TRBJ2-3
size: NA

CDR3: CASRSDSAEISGGYTF
DNA: TGTGCCAGCAGGTCGGACTCGGCTGAAATCTCGGGTGGCTACACCTTC
D: NA
V: TRBV5-4
J: TRBJ1-2
size: NA

CDR3: CASSLGHFQETQYF
DNA: TGTGCCAGCAGCTTGGGACACTTCCAAGAGACCCAGTACTTC
D: NA
V: TRBV7-8
J: TRBJ2-5
size: NA

CDR3: CASSVERLGIYNEQFF
DNA: TGTGCCAGCAGCGTAGAGCGGTTGGGGATATACAATGAGCAGTTCTTC
D: NA
V: TRBV9
J: TRBJ2-1
size: NA

CDR3: CASSYTSAPKDYGYTF
DNA: TGTGCCAGCAGCTATACCAGCGCCCCAAAGGACTATGGCTACACCTTC
D: NA
V: TRBV11-2
J: TRBJ1-2
size: NA

CDR3: CASSQESGGVAYGYTF
DNA: TGTGCCAGCAGCCAAGAAAGTGGCGGGGTAGCCTATGGCTACACCTTC
D: NA
V: TRBV4-2
J: TRBJ1-2
size: NA

CDR3: CASKVRAWETQYF
DNA: TGTGCCAGCAAAGTCAGGGCTTGGGAGACCCAGTACTTC
D: NA
V: TRBV5-5
J: TRBJ2-5
size: NA

CDR3: CASSQGQGTNYGYTF
DNA: TGTGCCAGTAGCCAAGGACAGGGGACTAACTATGGCTACACCTTC
D: TRBD1
V: TRBV19
J: TRBJ1-2
size: NA

CDR3: CSVEDMTSEQYF
DNA: TGCAGCGTTGAAGATATGACTTCGGAGCAGTACTTC
D: NA
V: TRBV29-1
J: TRBJ2-7
size: few

CDR3: CASSWSGANVLTF
DNA: TGTGCCAGCAGTTGGAGTGGGGCCAACGTCCTGACTTTC
D: NA
V: TRBV6-1
J: TRBJ2-6
size: once

CDR3: CASREGPSYEQYF
DNA: TGTGCCAGCAGGGAAGGGCCCTCCTACGAGCAGTACTTC
D: NA
V: TRBV28
J: TRBJ2-7
size: NA

CDR3: CASSPGQGRVQFF
DNA: TGTGCCAGCAGCCCTGGACAGGGGCGGGTTCAGTTCTTC
D: TRBD1
V: TRBV11-2
J: TRBJ2-1
size: once